The source of this TCR beta chain is a study of blood T cell repertoires in COVID-19. In the study overall: Whether acute or convalescent, the COVID-19 samples came from the United States, Italy and Spain. PBMCs, B-cell-depleted T cells, or T cells were the source of the cDNA or gDNA that made up the material.

Original handling: Amplifying reference gene primers gave estimates of nucleated cell counts. Sequenced by immunoSEQ multiplex PCR; TCRdb stores in-frame clones only, minus some. V and J calls and clone size are copied from that table; D and trimming were computed from the DNA. The sample holds roughly 99,000 clones, approximately 81% seen once. Germline CDR1 reads KGHSY; CDR2 reads FQNENV. The CDR3 totals 15 residues. V dropped 4 bases and J dropped 3 bases, with 13 bases sitting between them. The source is a human donor in a cohort sampled during active COVID-19. V gene TRBV16 combines with J gene TRBJ1-5; maybe TRBD1 (5 bases). The sample consisted of peripheral blood. This chain's CDR3 is CASSRVRDPNQPQHF. The CDR3 DNA follows: TGTGCCAGCAGCCGTGTCAGGGATCCCAATCAGCCCCAGCATTTT.